Below are 21 T cell receptor beta chains sequenced from a single sample in a study of cytotoxic CD8 clonotypes in ibrutinib-treated CLL. The data were produced by immunoSEQ multiplex PCR, yet TCRdb's version contains in-frame clones alone and is incomplete. The sample comprises approximately 170,000 clones, roughly 88% of which are singletons, and about 2.9% rests with the top ten. This specimen consisted of PBMCs, obtained at disease progression, from a patient treated with ibrutinib. The receptors shown here come from a human donor with chronic lymphocytic leukemia.

The chain recombines TRBV4-1 with TRBJ2-5; 11 positions agree with TRBD2. Per germline, CDR1 MGHRA and CDR2 YSYEKL. The CDR3 covers 16 residues. V gave up 3 bases and J gave up 2 bases; unmatched junction bases: 5. The CDR3 protein is CASSQGTSGLQETQYF. For the CDR3, the DNA is TGCGCCAGCAGCCAGGGGACTAGCGGACTACAAGAGACCCAGTACTTC.

V is TRBV29-1 and J is TRBJ2-7, with 10 bases matching TRBD2. Germline CDR1 reads SQVTM; CDR2 reads ANQGSEA. The CDR3 spans 15 residues. Trimming took 5 bases from V and 6 from J; bases not matched to a gene: 13. The CDR3 region is CSVKTPGTSVSEQYF. The CDR3 DNA reads as TGCAGCGTTAAAACCCCGGGGACTAGCGTGAGCGAGCAGTACTTC.

V is TRBV7-6 and J is TRBJ2-7, with 9 bases matching TRBD1. CDR3 length equals 14 residues. Germline V CDR1 and CDR2: SGHVS, FNYEAQ. V gave up 6 bases and J gave up 5 bases; unmatched junction bases: 8. The CDR3 coding sequence is TGTGCCAGCAGTGGAGGGACAGGGTCGCACGAGCAGTACTTC. Translating gives CASSGGTGSHEQYF.

The V and J genes are TRBV7-6 and TRBJ2-1; D uncertain. V was pared by 4 bases and J by 0 bases, with 16 bases between. Germline V gene sequence: CDR1 SGHVS, CDR2 FNYEAQ. The CDR3 length is 17 residues. This CDR3 reads CASSSYVRLSSYNEQFF. The CDR3 region has the DNA TGTGCCAGCAGCTCGTACGTGCGGCTCAGCTCCTACAATGAGCAGTTCTTC.

The V gene is TRBV12-5, the J gene TRBJ2-7, with no clear D. V lost 3 bases to trimming and J lost 0 bases, with 6 bases between them. The CDR3 runs to 13 residues. From germline, CDR1 is LGHNT and CDR2 FRNRAP. Here the CDR3 DNA reads TGTGCTAGTGGTTTAAATAGCTCCTACGAGCAGTACTTC. It encodes CASGLNSSYEQYF.

The chain carries TRBV15 and TRBJ2-7; tentatively, D is TRBD1 (5 bases). Germline CDR1 LNHNV, CDR2 YYDKDF (reference sequence). Trimming removed 6 bases from V and 9 bases from J, with 21 bases in between. This CDR3 is 14 amino acids long. This CDR3 is CATSSESRGLSQYF. DNA of the CDR3: TGTGCCACCAGTTCCGAGAGTAGGGGTTTGTCGCAGTACTTC.

V gene TRBV5-1 combines with J gene TRBJ1-1, with D tentatively TRBD1 (5 bases). The CDR3 has 16 residues. Germline-derived CDR1 and CDR2 are SGHRS and YFSETQ. V was cut by 1 base and J by 7 bases, with 20 bases left in between. The CDR3 sequence: CASSLFGGRRYGEAFF. The CDR3 DNA sequence: TGCGCCAGCAGCTTGTTCGGGGGGAGGAGATATGGTGAAGCTTTCTTT.

V is TRBV9 and J is TRBJ2-1; 8 nucleotides line up with TRBD1. The CDR3 sequence is 13 residues long. Per the germline V gene, CDR1 is SGDLS and CDR2 is YYNGEE. The V and J ends lost 7 bases and 5 bases, in that order; junction bases with no gene match: 5. The CDR3 reads CASRQTGDNEQFF. CDR3 sequence (DNA): TGTGCCAGCCGCCAGACAGGGGACAATGAGCAGTTCTTC.

J is TRBJ2-7 and V is TRBV30; the D is unclear. CDR1 and CDR2 (germline): GTSNPN, SVGIG (reference sequence). V lost 3 bases to trimming and J lost 3 bases, with 6 bases between them. The CDR3 is made up of 11 amino acids. CDR3 sequence: CAWRRNYEQYF. The CDR3, as DNA: TGTGCCTGGAGACGCAACTACGAGCAGTACTTC.

The chain links TRBV7-2 to TRBJ2-3, with TRBD1 matching over 7 bases. Germline V gene data show CDR1 as SGHTA and CDR2 as FQGNSA. CDR3 length: 16 amino acids. Unmatched junction bases numbered 11, after V lost 5 bases and J lost 3 bases. The CDR3 here is CASSAANPRGTDTQYF. The CDR3, as DNA: TGTGCCAGCAGCGCCGCTAATCCCAGGGGGACAGATACGCAGTATTTT. Looking up the rest from reference TRBV7-2 and TRBJ2-3 gives the full variable domain: GAGVSQSPSNKVTEKGKDVELRCDPISGHTALYWYRQSLGQGLEFLIYFQGNSAPDKSGLPSDRFSAERTGGSVSTLTIQRTQQEDSAVYLCASSAANPRGTDTQYFGPGTRLTVL.

J is TRBJ2-1 and V is TRBV7-9, with D hard to call. Trimming stripped 5 bases from V and 4 bases from J, with 9 bases between. The CDR3 loop spans 13 amino acids. The germline gives CDR1 SEHNR, CDR2 FQNEAQ (reference sequence). The CDR3, as DNA: TGTGCCAGCAGCCCACTCCGGTACAATGAGCAGTTCTTC. The encoded protein is CASSPLRYNEQFF.

This clone was seen just once. V usage is TRBV19 and J usage is TRBJ2-5, with TRBD1 matching over 11 bases. V was pared by 0 bases and J by 5 bases, with 14 bases of the junction left unmatched. The germline CDR1 and CDR2 sequences are LNHDA and SQIVND (reference sequence). This CDR3 has 19 amino acids. The CDR3 protein is CASSIDLPGQGVLRETQYF. DNA for the CDR3: TGTGCCAGTAGTATAGATCTCCCGGGACAGGGGGTCTTGAGGGAGACCCAGTACTTC.

The CDR3: CASSLDRQPSYEQYF. CDR3 in DNA: TGTGCCAGCAGCTTAGACAGGCAGCCCTCCTACGAGCAGTACTTC. The V and J genes are TRBV7-2 and TRBJ2-7; D might be TRBD1 (5 bases). Trimming stripped 1 base from V and 0 bases from J, with 10 bases between. Germline V gene sequence: CDR1 SGHTA, CDR2 FQGNSA. The CDR3 consists of 15 residues. The full variable domain, completed using reference TRBV7-2 and TRBJ2-7, is GAGVSQSPSNKVTEKGKDVELRCDPISGHTALYWYRQSLGQGLEFLIYFQGNSAPDKSGLPSDRFSAERTGGSVSTLTIQRTQQEDSAVYLCASSLDRQPSYEQYFGPGTRLTVT.

The chain couples TRBV27 to TRBJ1-3, with TRBD1 matching over 8 bases. The V gene's germline CDR1 is MNHEY and CDR2 SMNVEV (reference sequence). This CDR3 spans 14 amino acids. In nucleotides, the CDR3 is TGTCTGACAAAAGCGGACAGGGCTGGAAACACCATATATTTT. Its protein product is CLTKADRAGNTIYF.

This clone has only a few counts. This chain connects TRBV7-6 to TRBJ2-4; D might be TRBD2 (7 bases). Germline values: CDR1 SGHVS, CDR2 FNYEAQ. Trimming took 5 bases from V and 8 from J, leaving 13 bases between them. The CDR3 spans 13 residues. For the CDR3, the DNA is TGTGCCAGCAGCGGAGGGGGGGCGGACATTCAGTACTTC. Its protein is CASSGGGADIQYF. Together with reference TRBV7-6 and TRBJ2-4, the CDR3 gives the full variable domain: GAGVSQSPRYKVTKRGQDVALRCDPISGHVSLYWYRQALGQGPEFLTYFNYEAQQDKSGLPNDRFSAERPEGSISTLTIQRTEQRDSAMYRCASSGGGADIQYFGAGTRLSVL.

The chain joins TRBV4-2 to TRBJ1-2; D gene uncertain. Germline-derived CDR1 and CDR2 are LGHNA and YNFKEQ. The CDR3 totals 14 residues. V was cut by 0 bases and J by 6 bases, with 11 bases left in between. CDR3 loop: CASSQDQAGNGYTF. CDR3 DNA sequence: TGTGCCAGCAGCCAAGATCAAGCGGGTAATGGCTACACCTTC.

The V and J genes are TRBV12-5 and TRBJ2-7; D is ambiguous. V lost 0 bases, J lost 4 bases, and 7 bases lay in between. CDR1 is LGHNT, CDR2 FRNRAP, per germline. This CDR3 spans 13 amino acids. CDR3 in amino acids: CASGLVPWYEQYF. The CDR3 coding sequence is TGTGCTAGTGGTTTGGTACCTTGGTACGAGCAGTACTTC.

This clone was observed a few times. This sequence joins TRBV29-1 and TRBJ1-5, with D perhaps TRBD1 (6 bases). Trimming removed 7 bases at V and 4 bases at J, with 11 bases between. This CDR3 region has 12 residues. Germline CDR1 reads SQVTM; CDR2 reads ANQGSEA. CDR3 sequence: CSGGHPNQPQHF. The CDR3 coding sequence is TGCAGCGGGGGGCACCCTAATCAGCCCCAGCATTTT.

This chain joins TRBV19 and TRBJ2-1; 12 bases agree with TRBD2. Germline CDR1 reads LNHDA; CDR2 reads SQIVND (reference sequence). This CDR3 is built from 18 residues. V gave up 1 base and J gave up 7 bases; unmatched junction bases: 11. The CDR3 loop is CASSIGTSGNSVKNEQFF. The DNA for the CDR3 is TGTGCCAGTAGTATAGGGACTAGCGGGAATTCAGTCAAGAATGAGCAGTTCTTC.

The rearrangement uses TRBV7-3 and TRBJ2-5; TRBD1 aligns across 9 bases. The CDR3 covers 15 residues. Germline trimming cut 3 bases from V and 4 bases from J; bases unmatched to any gene: 6. CDR1 is SGHTA and CDR2 is FQGTGA in the germline V gene. CDR3 amino acids: CASSFTTGGVETQYF. CDR3 DNA: TGTGCCAGCAGCTTTACGACAGGGGGTGTAGAGACCCAGTACTTC.

This chain uses TRBV4-1 with TRBJ2-7, with 8 bases lining up with TRBD2. CDR3 length: 15 amino acids. Per germline, CDR1 MGHRA and CDR2 YSYEKL. J gave up 0 bases and V 3 bases, and 4 bases lay outside the gene matches. The CDR3 sequence is CASSQLAGFSYEQYF. The CDR3 DNA follows: TGCGCCAGCAGCCAGCTAGCGGGCTTCTCCTACGAGCAGTACTTC.